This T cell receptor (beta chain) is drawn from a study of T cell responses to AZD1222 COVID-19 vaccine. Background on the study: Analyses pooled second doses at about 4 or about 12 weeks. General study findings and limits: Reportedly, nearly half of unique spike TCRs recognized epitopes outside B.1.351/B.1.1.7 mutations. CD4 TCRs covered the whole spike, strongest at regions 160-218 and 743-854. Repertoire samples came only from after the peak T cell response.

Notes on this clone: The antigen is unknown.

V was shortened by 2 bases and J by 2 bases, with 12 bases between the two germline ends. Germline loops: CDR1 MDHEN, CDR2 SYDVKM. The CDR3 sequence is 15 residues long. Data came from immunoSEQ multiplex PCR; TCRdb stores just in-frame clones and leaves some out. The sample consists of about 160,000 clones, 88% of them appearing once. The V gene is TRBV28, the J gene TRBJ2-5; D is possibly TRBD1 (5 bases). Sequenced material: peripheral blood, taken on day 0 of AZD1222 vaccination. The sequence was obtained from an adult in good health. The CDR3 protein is CASSLPGRGQETQYF. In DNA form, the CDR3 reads TGTGCCAGCAGTTTACCGGGTAGGGGTCAAGAGACCCAGTACTTC.